The present T cell receptor beta chain was sequenced within a study of monozygotic twins with inflammatory bowel disease. Reanalyzing the 5' RACE reads, TCRdb keeps one entry per CDR3 protein, without DNA. The sample data list about 300,000 distinct CDR3 sequences. Germline CDR1 LGHNA, CDR2 YSLEER. CDR3 length: 16 residues. V and J are TRBV4-3 and TRBJ2-5; there is no DNA to check the TCRdb D call of TRBD2. The sequenced material came from blood. This clonotype was sampled from a human donor with ulcerative colitis or Crohn's disease, or a healthy co-twin of an affected twin (not recorded which). The chain's CDR3 is CASSQDFASRGETQYF.